This T cell receptor (beta chain) derives from a study of response to subunit inactivated influenza vaccine. Findings and limits, study-wide: Each seasonal influenza vaccination, the authors suggested, recruits few new T cells.

This clonotype was counted at least ten times. Antigen: not known. TCRdb called the RT-PCR reads again in MiXCR, with one record for every CDR3 protein. The sample holds under 800,000 distinct CDR3 sequences, 11% to 15% seen once. V lost 6 bases and J 1 base, leaving 10 bases between the germline ends. Germline V lookup: CDR1 MNHNS, CDR2 SASEGT. The CDR3 runs 14 residues. This chain joins TRBV6-1 and TRBJ2-1; no clear D. The sample consisted of PBMCs from blood, taken less than 15 days before vaccination. The receptor was derived from a man over 45 who received an inactivated influenza vaccine. CDR3 in DNA: TGTGCCAGCAGCCGCAGAGAATCCTACAATGAGCAGTTCTTC. It translates to CASSRRESYNEQFF.